The 14 T cell receptor beta chains in this list originate from one sample, sequenced in a study of molecular identifiers for immune sequencing clone quantification. TCRdb reanalysed the PCR reads using MiXCR and keeps one entry per CDR3 protein. Here the sample spans more than 250,000 distinct CDR3 sequences, over 20% being singletons. The sequenced sample consisted of naive CD8+ T cells from blood, with Jurkat cell RNA spiked in. Subset described: FACS-sorted CD8+CD4-CCR7+CD45RA+ naive T cells. These receptors were obtained from a human donor in good health. Some libraries in this study had Jurkat cell RNA spiked in.

This clonotype was seen ten or more times. The chain couples TRBV14 to TRBJ1-1; 7 bases align to TRBD1. Trimming cost V 1 base and J 5 bases; bases outside gene matches: 10. Germline V gives CDR1 SGHDN, CDR2 FVKESK. This CDR3 spans 16 amino acids. The DNA of the CDR3 is TGTGCCAGCAGCCAAGGCGGGAGGGGGCGGTCAACTGAAGCTTTCTTT. Amino acid sequence: CASSQGGRGRSTEAFF.

With regard to this clonotype: Since a much larger clone is just one base distant, this may be a read error. The CDR3 sequence: CASSFGGLYNEQFF. CDR3 nucleotides: TGTGCCAGCAGTTTTGGGGGGCTGTACAATGAGCAGTTCTTC. This chain uses TRBV6-6 with TRBJ2-1, with D perhaps matching TRBD1 or TRBD2 (6 bases each). This CDR3 has 14 residues. Germline assignment: CDR1 MNHNY and CDR2 SVGAGI (reference sequence). V lost 4 bases and J lost 4, with 11 bases in between.

In regard to this clonotype: This clone may be a read error of a much larger clone one base away. The gene calls are TRBV25-1 and TRBJ2-7; 11 bases fit TRBD2. Germline V gene data show CDR1 as MGHDK and CDR2 as SYGVNS. This CDR3 has 14 amino acids. DNA for the CDR3: TGTGCCAGCAGTGCACTAGCGGGAGCCTACGAGCAGTGCTTC. Its protein is CASSALAGAYEQCF.

This clonotype was seen many times. This sequence joins TRBV19 and TRBJ2-3; a possible D gene is TRBD2 (5 bases). CDR1 is LNHDA, CDR2 SQIVND, per germline (reference sequence). Trimming shortened V by 4 bases and J by 6 bases, and 17 bases separated the two germline ends. The CDR3 extends over 15 amino acids. In DNA, the CDR3 is TGTGCCAGTAGTAAACGATTCGGGAAGGCCGATACGCAGTATTTT. Its translation: CASSKRFGKADTQYF.

This clonotype was counted only a few times. The CDR3 sequence is CASSPRLGGGIQETQYF. CDR3 nucleotides: TGTGCCAGCAGCCCCCGGCTGGGCGGGGGGATTCAAGAGACCCAGTACTTC. This rearrangement joins TRBV7-6 to TRBJ2-5; TRBD2 matches at 8 bases. Trimming at V came to 5 bases and at J to 2 bases, leaving 13 bases not matched to a gene. The CDR3 totals 17 residues. Germline CDR1 reads SGHVS; CDR2 reads FNYEAQ.

This rearrangement joins TRBV5-3 to TRBJ1-4; TRBD1 might be the D (5 bases). TRBV5-3 is placed among ORFs of uncertain function. This CDR3 has 15 residues. CDR3 DNA: TGTACCGGCAGCCGAAAGGGACTGGTGGATGAAAAACTGTTTTTT. This sequence encodes CTGSRKGLVDEKLFF.

This clonotype came up many times. V gene TRBV6-5 combines with J gene TRBJ1-1; D is unresolved. Per germline, CDR1 MNHEY and CDR2 SVGAGI. The CDR3 contains 16 residues. The germline V and J ends were trimmed by 6 bases and 3 bases, with 20 bases remaining between them. CDR3 coding DNA: TGTGCCAGCAGCGCCCCGGGTCTTTCCCTATACACTGAAGCTTTCTTT. Translating gives CASSAPGLSLYTEAFF.

Comments on this clonotype: A read error is possible here, since a much larger clone lies one base away. The CDR3 protein is CAGSYSRDTHNEQFF. CDR3 sequence (DNA): TGTGCCGGCAGTTACTCGAGGGACACACACAATGAGCAGTTCTTC. The chain employs TRBV6-5 and TRBJ2-1; TRBD1 is a possible D gene (6 bases). The CDR3 runs 15 residues. The germline V gene encodes CDR1 MNHEY and CDR2 SVGAGI.

Comment on this clonotype: Just one base apart from a much larger clone, this may be a read error. CDR3 residues: CASNVDGSSTDTQYF. Written as DNA, the CDR3 is TGTGCCAGCAACGTAGACGGGTCCAGCACAGATACGCAGTATTTT. This chain joins TRBV9 and TRBJ2-3, with no clear D. The CDR3 has 15 residues. Looked up from germline, CDR1 is SGDLS and CDR2 is YYNGEE.

A remark on this clonotype: A junction end diverges from the germline sequence, so it may reflect a read error. The rearrangement joins TRBV7-9 to TRBJ2-2; maybe TRBD2 (5 bases). CDR3 length equals 16 residues. Germline CDR1 reads SEHNR; CDR2 reads FQNEAQ (reference sequence). The CDR3 protein is CASSSAIDPNTGERFF. The DNA for the CDR3 is TGTGCCAGCAGCTCTGCGATAGACCCGAACACCGGGGAGCGGTTTTTT. The full variable domain, its missing parts supplied by reference TRBV7-9 and TRBJ2-2, is DTGVSQNPRHKITKRGQNVTFRCDPISEHNRLYWYRQTLGQGPEFLTYFQNEAQLEKSRLLSDRFSAERPKGSFSTLEIQRTEQGDSAMYLCASSSAIDPNTGERFFGEGSRLTVL.

As for this clonotype: This sequence may be a read error, since a much larger clone differs from it by one base. The conserved phenylalanine or tryptophan normally closing the CDR3 is absent here, so this likely arose from a read error. This rearrangement joins TRBV20-1 to TRBJ1-2; no clear D. Germline CDR1 DFQATT, CDR2 SNEGSKA (reference sequence). This CDR3 comprises 11 residues. Trimming took 2 bases from V and 0 from J, leaving 1 base between them. For the CDR3, the DNA is TGCAGTGCTAGATCTAACTATGGCTACACCCTC. It specifies CSARSNYGYTL.

This clonotype has just a few counts. The rearrangement uses TRBV5-4 and TRBJ2-7, with D unresolved. V was cut by 3 bases and J by 2 bases, with 12 bases left in between. This CDR3 is 14 amino acids long. Germline lookup yields CDR1 SGHNT and CDR2 YYREEE (reference sequence). CDR3 DNA sequence: TGTGCCAGCAGCTCAATGGACGGAACCTACGAGCAGTACTTC. This translates into CASSSMDGTYEQYF. Variable domain in full (rest from reference TRBV5-4 and TRBJ2-7): ETGVTQSPTHLIKTRGQQVTLRCSSQSGHNTVSWYQQALGQGPQFIFQYYREEENGRGNFPPRFSGLQFPNYSSELNVNALELDDSALYLCASSSMDGTYEQYFGPGTRLTVT.

Concerning this clonotype: A read error may be the cause here, since a much bigger clone is one base away. The chain joins TRBV11-2 to TRBJ2-3, with 7 bases lining up with TRBD1. With V trimmed by 5 bases and J by 2 bases, 10 bases remained unmatched. The CDR3 consists of 16 residues. Looked up from germline, CDR1 is SGHAT and CDR2 is FQNNGV. CDR3: CASSPGQRRHTDTQYF. As DNA, the CDR3 is TGTGCCAGCAGCCCGGGACAGAGGCGTCACACAGATACGCAGTATTTT.

This clonotype occurred many times. This chain links TRBV6-5 with TRBJ2-1; weak D call: TRBD1 (6 bases). The CDR3 is 15 amino acids. CDR1 and CDR2 (germline): MNHEY, SVGAGI. Trimming stripped 4 bases from V and 0 bases from J, with 10 bases between. In DNA form, the CDR3 reads TGTGCCAGCAGTTCACAGGGTAGCTCCTACAATGAGCAGTTCTTC. Protein sequence: CASSSQGSSYNEQFF.